This TCR beta chain is from a study of blood T cell repertoires in COVID-19. Across the study: The analysed material was cDNA or gDNA that came from T cells, B-cell-depleted T cells, or PBMCs.

This clone has only a few counts. Seattle patients were enrolled during active infection and followed longitudinally. Germline V gene sequence: CDR1 SNHLY, CDR2 FYNNEI. V lost 2 bases, J lost 7 bases, and 3 bases stayed unmatched. CDR3 length equals 14 residues. Produced via immunoSEQ multiplex PCR; TCRdb's table is partial and in-frame only. The data contain 70,000 or so clones, around 86% of them singletons. This chain joins TRBV2 and TRBJ1-5, with 9 bases lining up with TRBD1. The TCR was taken from a man in his forties with COVID-19, enrolled during active disease. The source material was peripheral blood. CDR3 amino acids: CASSERDREQPQHF. CDR3 DNA: TGTGCCAGCAGTGAACGGGACAGGGAGCAGCCCCAGCATTTT. Full variable domain (outside the CDR3, taken from reference TRBV2 and TRBJ1-5): EPEVTQTPSHQVTQMGQEVILRCVPISNHLYFYWYRQILGQKVEFLVSFYNNEISEKSEIFDDQFSVERPDGSNFTLKIRSTKLEDSAMYFCASSERDREQPQHFGDGTRLSIL.